This T cell receptor beta chain was recorded in a study of cytomegalovirus exposure and HLA in healthy donors. Study-wide results and caveats: A link between a missense DCLRE1C variant and TCR beta V- and J-gene trimming emerged from a later analysis.

Of note for this clone: No antigen is known for it. The same CDR3 also results from other DNA sequences found in this sample.

The length of the CDR3 is 14 residues. Germline V gene data show CDR1 as SGHRS and CDR2 as YFSETQ. V was cut by 0 bases and J by 0 bases, with 4 bases left in between. PCR involved 60 Vbeta and 13 Jbeta primers. The table came from immunoSEQ multiplex PCR; TCRdb's copy has only in-frame clones and leaves some out. This repertoire shows approximately 160,000 clones, around 72% found once; its top ten account for less than 1.5%. This sequence originates from a man over 45 in good health and CMV-seronegative. This rearrangement joins TRBV5-1 to TRBJ1-3; D remains unclear. Sample: PBMCs. The CDR3 DNA is TGCGCCAGCAGCTTGGCAGGCTCTGGAAACACCATATATTTT. Its protein is CASSLAGSGNTIYF.